This TCR beta chain was sequenced in a study of T-cell reconstitution after alpha-beta-depleted transplantation in children listed by TCRdb under 2016. Notes on the research overall: T-cell immune reconstitution after TCRalphabeta/CD19-depleted allogeneic hematopoietic cell transplantation in children was quantitatively tracked in the study by means of TCR repertoire profiling.

On this clonotype itself: Its antigen remains unidentified. No quality values exist for individual bases; no much larger clone is one base distant.

V is shortened by 0 bases, J by 2 bases, and the region joining them spans 17 bases. The CDR3 holds 17 amino acids from the cysteine to the phenylalanine. Only the CDR3 part of the read is kept: 51 bases, read in frame from the first base. As encoded in the germline V gene (reference sequence), CDR1 is DFQATT while CDR2 is SNEGSKA. The library was made by PCR. Sequencing was performed on an Illumina HiSeq 2500. TCR libraries were prepared with molecular barcoding, using unique molecular identifiers to normalize TCRbeta repertoire quantification. In TCRdb, the public reads were trimmed at Q25 with fastp and aligned with MiXCR, with productive beta chains retained. Identical CDR3 proteins give one entry, which carries the most common genes and DNA. In this sample the table shows over 200,000 distinct CDR3 sequences, around 9.5% of which occur a single time. The ten biggest clones cover over 5% of the sample.

This sequence was found in a human donor who donated a stem cell graft to a child with acute lymphoblastic leukemia. Sequences were derived from PBMCs from the stem cell graft donor, sampled from the stem cell graft. The rearrangement combines TRBV20-1 with TRBJ2-1, with the D gene call left open. The CDR3 amino acid sequence is: CSAREVLSGVTYNEQFF. The DNA sequence reads TGCAGTGCTAGAGAGGTTCTCAGTGGGGTAACCTACAATGAGCAGTTCTTC.